Following are 22 T cell receptor beta chains from one sample sequenced in a study of blood T cell repertoires in COVID-19. This table comes from immunoSEQ multiplex PCR, and its TCRdb copy is limited to in-frame clones, with some not included. Of about 110,000 clones listed, about four fifths are singletons. The sequenced sample consisted of peripheral blood. The receptors come from a woman in her seventies with acute or convalescent COVID-19.

V gene TRBV7-8 combines with J gene TRBJ1-5; weak D call: TRBD1 (5 bases). V gave up 5 bases and J gave up 1 base, with 12 bases separating them. This CDR3 contains 15 residues. CDR1 and CDR2 from the germline V gene are SGHVS and FQNEAQ. The CDR3 loop reads CASSKKTVSNQPQHF. CDR3 bases: TGTGCCAGCAGCAAGAAGACAGTCAGCAATCAGCCCCAGCATTTT.

The V call is TRBV14, the J call TRBJ2-5, with D perhaps matching TRBD2 (6 bases). The CDR3 is made up of 15 amino acids. Germline V lookup: CDR1 SGHDN, CDR2 FVKESK. V was cut by 0 bases and J by 5 bases, with 13 bases left in between. The CDR3 DNA sequence: TGTGCCAGCAGCCAAGAGGGGAGGAGGACGGAGACCCAGTACTTC. The encoded protein is CASSQEGRRTETQYF.

This chain's CDR3 is CASSSTGTDRPQHF. DNA for the CDR3: TGTGCCAGCAGTTCCACCGGGACAGATAGGCCCCAGCATTTT. This chain connects TRBV6-5 to TRBJ1-5, with 7 bases aligning to TRBD1. Per the germline V gene, CDR1 is MNHEY and CDR2 is SVGAGI. Losses at the gene ends were 4 bases for V and 9 bases for J; bases not matched to a gene: 9. This CDR3 has 14 amino acids.

The chain has TRBV4-3 and TRBJ2-2, with 14 bases lining up with TRBD2. Germline trimming cut 1 base from V and 5 bases from J; bases unmatched to any gene: 3. The CDR3 runs 17 residues. Germline assignment: CDR1 LGHNA and CDR2 YSLEER. The CDR3 loop is CASSQAGTSGGTGELFF. In DNA, the CDR3 is TGCGCCAGCAGCCAAGCCGGGACTAGCGGGGGAACCGGGGAGCTGTTTTTT.

The rearrangement uses TRBV6-5 and TRBJ1-3; 7 bases are shared with TRBD1. CDR1 is MNHEY, CDR2 SVGAGI, per germline. This CDR3 region has 14 residues. V trimming: 5 bases; J trimming: 3 bases; junction bases outside the gene matches: 4. The CDR3 loop reads CASSLGQVGNTIYF. The CDR3 DNA sequence: TGTGCCAGCAGTCTCGGACAGGTTGGAAACACCATATATTTT.

The chain employs TRBV3-1 (or the pseudogene TRBV3-2) and TRBJ1-6, with no clear D. CDR1 LGHDT and CDR2 YNNKEL come from the germline V gene (reference sequence). Trimming took off 2 bases at V and 10 bases at J, with 9 bases between the two ends. The CDR3 is 13 amino acids. The CDR3: CASSQSKESPLHF. The CDR3 nucleotides read TGTGCCAGCAGCCAATCTAAGGAGTCACCCCTCCACTTT.

The chain has TRBV19 and TRBJ2-2, with 7 bases lining up with TRBD2. V shed 7 bases, J shed 5 bases, and the junction held 13 bases outside the gene matches. Germline CDR1 LNHDA, CDR2 SQIVND (reference sequence). The CDR3 sequence is 16 residues long. The CDR3 here is CASTRSAGRGTGELFF. CDR3 DNA: TGTGCCAGTACCAGAAGTGCAGGGAGGGGAACCGGGGAGCTGTTTTTT.

The rearrangement uses TRBV18 and TRBJ1-5; D is unresolved. V gave up 6 bases and J gave up 3 bases, with 15 bases separating them. The CDR3 totals 15 residues. The germline gives CDR1 KGHSH, CDR2 LQKENI. CDR3 loop: CASSLDRGNNQPQHF. The CDR3 DNA reads TGTGCCAGCTCCCTCGACCGGGGTAACAATCAGCCCCAGCATTTT.

V and J are TRBV18 and TRBJ1-6; 8 bases agree with TRBD1. The CDR3 length is 17 residues. The germline CDR1 and CDR2 sequences are KGHSH and LQKENI. V lost 2 bases, J lost 6 bases, and 9 bases stayed unmatched. The CDR3, as DNA: TGTGCCAGCTCACCAGACCAGGGGGCCGGGGTTAATTCACCCCTCCACTTT. Translating it yields CASSPDQGAGVNSPLHF. Full variable domain (remainder filled in from reference TRBV18 and TRBJ1-6): NAGVMQNPRHLVRRRGQEARLRCSPMKGHSHVYWYRQLPEEGLKFMVYLQKENIIDESGMPKERFSAEFPKEGPSILRIQQVVRGDSAAYFCASSPDQGAGVNSPLHFGNGTRLTVT.

The rearrangement uses TRBV21-1 and TRBJ1-1; TRBD1, the table's D call, lacks a check against the DNA. TRBV21-1 has pseudogene status. This CDR3 is built from 15 residues. For the CDR3, the DNA is TGTGCCAGCAGCAGGACAGGGGAATTGAACACTGAAGCTTTCTTT. Translating gives CASSRTGELNTEAFF.

This chain connects TRBV28 to TRBJ2-1, with D maybe TRBD1 (6 bases). This CDR3 is built from 14 residues. Looked up from germline, CDR1 is MDHEN and CDR2 is SYDVKM. Between the trimmed V and J ends, which lost 0 bases and 7 bases, there was a span of 10 bases. The CDR3 DNA follows: TGTGCCAGCAGTTTATGGCAGGGGATAAATGAGCAGTTCTTC. It codes for CASSLWQGINEQFF. The full variable domain, rest sourced from reference TRBV28 and TRBJ2-1, is DVKVTQSSRYLVKRTGEKVFLECVQDMDHENMFWYRQDPGLGLRLIYFSYDVKMKEKGDIPEGYSVSREKKERFSLILESASTNQTSMYLCASSLWQGINEQFFGPGTRLTVL.

The V and J genes are TRBV28 and TRBJ2-7, with a possible D match to TRBD2 (5 bases). The germline V gene encodes CDR1 MDHEN and CDR2 SYDVKM. V gave up 7 bases and J gave up 4 bases, with 20 bases separating them. The CDR3 covers 15 residues. CDR3 sequence: CASKGSGGRIYEQYF. DNA for the CDR3: TGTGCCAGCAAAGGGTCGGGCGGGCGGATATACGAGCAGTACTTC.

V and J are TRBV11-1 and TRBJ2-1, with 7 nucleotides matching TRBD2. The ends lost 5 bases at V and 3 bases at J; junction bases unmatched: 7. Germline assignment: CDR1 SGHAT and CDR2 FQDESV (reference sequence). There are 15 residues in the CDR3. Here the CDR3 reads CASSPSGGGYNEQFF. The CDR3 region has the DNA TGTGCCAGCAGCCCCTCGGGCGGGGGCTACAATGAGCAGTTCTTC. Full variable domain (remainder filled in from reference TRBV11-1 and TRBJ2-1): EAEVAQSPRYKITEKSQAVAFWCDPISGHATLYWYRQILGQGPELLVQFQDESVVDDSQLPKDRFSAERLKGVDSTLKIQPAELGDSAMYLCASSPSGGGYNEQFFGPGTRLTVL.

The chain carries TRBV15 and TRBJ2-1; a possible D gene is TRBD2 (5 bases). The CDR3 totals 13 residues. The V and J ends lost 3 bases and 5 bases respectively, with 8 bases between them. Germline-derived CDR1 and CDR2 are LNHNV and YYDKDF (reference sequence). Here the CDR3 reads CATSSRADNEQFF. CDR3 nucleotide sequence: TGTGCCACCAGCAGCAGAGCGGACAATGAGCAGTTCTTC.

The CDR3 DNA sequence: TGTGCCAGCAGCTCCTTTATTGGGAGACAGGCAGATACGCAGTATTTT. It encodes CASSSFIGRQADTQYF. The chain recombines TRBV7-8 with TRBJ2-3; perhaps TRBD1 as D (6 bases). Trimming removed 4 bases at V and 4 bases at J, with 18 bases between. In germline, CDR1 is SGHVS, CDR2 FQNEAQ. This CDR3 has 16 amino acids.

The rearrangement uses TRBV7-9 and TRBJ1-2, with TRBD1 matching 10 bases. After removal of 1 base from V and 8 bases from J, the junction contained 7 bases not matched to a gene. The CDR3 extends over 15 amino acids. Per germline, CDR1 SEHNR and CDR2 FQNEAQ (reference sequence). CDR3 residues: CASSLEDRGIMGYTF. The CDR3 DNA reads TGTGCCAGCAGCTTAGAGGACAGGGGGATCATGGGCTACACCTTC.

This clone was seen many times. This chain connects TRBV10-1 to TRBJ2-1, with 7 nucleotides matching TRBD2. V shed 5 bases, J shed 9 bases, and the junction held 4 bases outside the gene matches. The CDR3 runs 12 residues. The germline gives CDR1 WNHNN, CDR2 SYGVQD (reference sequence). CDR3 loop: CASSRGSSEQFF. The DNA for the CDR3 is TGCGCCAGCAGTCGCGGGAGTAGTGAGCAGTTCTTC.

The chain carries TRBV4-3 and TRBJ2-1, with 10 bases matching TRBD2. With V trimmed by 1 base and J by 4 bases, 1 base remained unmatched. The germline CDR1 and CDR2 sequences are LGHNA and YSLEER. The CDR3 extends over 15 amino acids. The CDR3 coding sequence is TGCGCCAGCAGCCAAGGGACTAGCGGATACAATGAGCAGTTCTTC. It is translated as CASSQGTSGYNEQFF.

The rearrangement links TRBV28 to TRBJ1-2; D unresolved. The V gene's germline CDR1 is MDHEN and CDR2 SYDVKM. CDR3 length equals 18 residues. V lost 4 bases and J lost 0, with 21 bases in between. CDR3: CASSSVRFNVFSNYGYTF. As DNA, the CDR3 is TGTGCCAGCAGTTCCGTGAGGTTCAACGTTTTTTCTAACTATGGCTACACCTTC.

This rearrangement joins TRBV6-6 to TRBJ1-1; the D gene is possibly TRBD1 (6 bases). Trimming stripped 7 bases from V and 8 bases from J, with 14 bases between. This CDR3 region has 12 residues. The germline gives CDR1 MNHNY, CDR2 SVGAGI (reference sequence). In nucleotides, the CDR3 is TGTGCCAGCATAGGGGGGGGGACCGAAGCTTTCTTT. Amino acids: CASIGGGTEAFF.

CDR3 protein: CASSLDRINYGYTF. As DNA, the CDR3 is TGTGCCAGCAGTTTAGACAGAATCAACTATGGCTACACCTTC. The V and J genes are TRBV27 and TRBJ1-2, with D maybe TRBD1 (5 bases). The V and J ends lost 2 bases and 2 bases respectively, with 9 bases between them. The CDR3 covers 14 residues. Germline V gene data show CDR1 as MNHEY and CDR2 as SMNVEV (reference sequence).

The chain joins TRBV7-2 to TRBJ1-5, with TRBD1 matching over 7 bases. CDR1 is SGHTA and CDR2 is FQGNSA in the germline V gene. V shed 6 bases, J shed 6 bases, and the junction held 5 bases outside the gene matches. This CDR3 is 13 amino acids long. The CDR3 DNA follows: TGTGCCAGCAGTGAACAGGGGAGTCAGCCCCAGCATTTT. Translation gives CASSEQGSQPQHF.